The present T cell receptor beta chain was sequenced within a study of T cell repertoires in cytomegalovirus infection. The V end was cut by 2 bases, the J end by 5 bases, with 19 bases between. Germline values: CDR1 MNHEY, CDR2 SVGEGT. The CDR3 spans 17 residues. General observations from the study: Identification of carriers of CMV plus the relevant HLA was performed using cumulative public TCR beta family frequency. Clonotypes of TCR beta that were HLA-C-restricted and CMV-specific dominated the ex vivo response.

A single record per CDR3 protein comes from TCRdb applying MiXCR to the reads. The data show about 180,000 distinct CDR3 sequences, with about 18% seen just once and roughly 24% held by the top ten. Worth noting for this clonotype: What it recognizes is unknown.

Sequencing was performed on CD8+ T cells from PBMCs. This TCR was sampled from a human donor in good health (CMV status not recorded). Some clones in this sample may be carry-over from other donors' samples. The chain has TRBV6-2 or TRBV6-3 and TRBJ2-4; TRBD1 or TRBD2 may be the D gene (6 bases each). Here the CDR3 reads CASSYPEEGEVENIQYF. CDR3 in DNA: TGTGCCAGCAGTTACCCCGAAGAGGGGGAGGTGGAAAACATTCAGTACTTC.